Listed below are T cell receptor beta chains from one sample, sequenced in a study of human T cells and chemical hapten exposure. TCRdb passed the RACE reads through MiXCR, listing each CDR3 protein once. The sample carries around 75,000 distinct CDR3 sequences, 12% recorded once. The sample in question was whole blood, obtained in connection with sensitization to the hapten diphenylcyclopropenone (DPC). These receptors came from a woman aged 60 to 75 with alopecia areata. Some clones in this sample may be carry-over from other donors' samples. The CDR3 runs from the conserved cysteine through the conserved F or W. The D gene is left open where the match is weak. Clone sizes are given selectively: once, few, many, or a class where the clone is expanded.

TRBD1,TRBV11-1,TRBJ2-7,NA,CASSWTGAEQYF,TGTGCCAGCAGCTGGACAGGGGCCGAGCAGTACTTC
TRBD1,TRBV7-6,TRBJ1-2,many,CASSPDRDLYGYTF,TGTGCCAGCAGCCCGGACAGGGATCTTTATGGCTACACCTTC
TRBD1,TRBV5-5,TRBJ1-1,many,CASSSGTGEWTEAFF,TGTGCCAGCAGTTCGGGAACAGGGGAATGGACTGAAGCTTTCTTT
NA,TRBV7-3,TRBJ2-7,many,CASSLLGGSSYEQYF,TGTGCCAGCAGCTTATTAGGGGGTAGCTCCTACGAGCAGTACTTC
NA,TRBV10-1,TRBJ1-1,few,CASSDKEGRTNTEAFF,TGCGCCAGCAGTGACAAAGAGGGCAGAACGAACACTGAAGCTTTCTTT
NA,TRBV10-2,TRBJ2-7,few,CASSERHISAYEQYF,TGCGCCAGCAGTGAACGGCATATTTCCGCCTACGAGCAGTACTTC
NA,TRBV11-2,TRBJ2-7,few,CASSLMLQRLVYEQYF,TGTGCCAGCAGCTTAATGTTGCAGCGTCTCGTCTACGAGCAGTACTTC
NA,TRBV18,TRBJ1-6,NA,CASSPLSGRQNSPLHF,TGTGCCAGCTCACCACTATCGGGACGGCAGAATTCACCCCTCCACTTT
NA,TRBV9,TRBJ2-7,few,CASSVATGREQYF,TGTGCCAGCAGCGTAGCTACAGGGCGGGAGCAGTACTTC
TRBD1,TRBV18,TRBJ2-1,many,CASSPTDRSSYNEQFF,TGTGCCAGCTCACCGACGGACAGGAGCTCCTACAATGAGCAGTTCTTC
NA,TRBV29-1,TRBJ1-2,NA,CSVVRSAGGYTF,TGCAGCGTTGTGAGGTCTGCGGGCGGCTACACCTTC
TRBD2,TRBV20-1,TRBJ2-7,many,CSARGPGGRYEQYF,TGCAGTGCTCGTGGACCGGGCGGGAGGTACGAGCAGTACTTC
TRBD2,TRBV5-1,TRBJ2-7,few,CASSHLAGDVEQYF,TGCGCCAGCAGCCATCTAGCGGGGGATGTCGAGCAGTACTTC
NA,TRBV6-5,TRBJ2-7,NA,CACSYSLSGRRSYEQYF,TGTGCCTGCAGTTACTCGCTCTCGGGACGGCGGTCCTACGAGCAGTACTTC
NA,TRBV20-1,TRBJ1-2,many,CSASPTLGYTF,TGCAGTGCAAGCCCCACGCTGGGCTACACCTTC